Following are 18 T cell receptor beta chains from one sample sequenced in a study of blood T cells in healthy people across ages. A sample-barcoded 5' primer and a J-beta primer mix were used in a second PCR of roughly 7 to 12 cycles. MiXCR, applied by TCRdb to the 5' RACE reads, yields one record per CDR3 protein. The sample lists 750,000 to 950,000 distinct CDR3 sequences, 25% to 30% seen once, with about 3% in the top ten. These data are also associated with another study on T cells of mothers and their children.

The material sequenced was blood. The receptor source for this set is a boy between 5 and 17 years old in good health.

The V gene is TRBV28, the J gene TRBJ2-3; D unclear. The CDR3 consists of 16 residues. The V gene's germline CDR1 is MDHEN and CDR2 SYDVKM. V was cut by 6 bases and J by 0 bases, with 16 bases left in between. CDR3 coding DNA: TGTGCCAGCAGAGTCCCCACAGCCGTTAGCACAGATACGCAGTATTTT. It yields the protein CASRVPTAVSTDTQYF.

This rearrangement joins TRBV9 to TRBJ1-1; D ambiguous. Trimming cost V 3 bases and J 3 bases, with 9 bases left between them. The germline V gene has CDR1 SGDLS and CDR2 YYNGEE. The CDR3 is 13 residues long. The CDR3, as DNA: TGTGCCAGCAGCGACGCCGGGGACACTGAAGCTTTCTTT. This encodes CASSDAGDTEAFF. Combining the CDR3 with reference TRBV9 and TRBJ1-1 gives the whole variable domain DSGVTQTPKHLITATGQRVTLRCSPRSGDLSVYWYQQSLDQGLQFLIQYYNGEERAKGNILERFSAQQFPDLHSELNLSSLELGDSALYFCASSDAGDTEAFFGQGTRLTVV.

The V call is TRBV11-2, the J call TRBJ2-3, with 14 nucleotides matching TRBD2. The germline V gene has CDR1 SGHAT and CDR2 FQNNGV. The length of the CDR3 is 18 residues. Germline trimming cut 2 bases from V and 6 bases from J; bases unmatched to any gene: 10. The CDR3 sequence: CASSLSRRTSGGLDTQYF. CDR3 DNA: TGTGCCAGCAGCTTATCTCGACGGACTAGCGGGGGGCTGGATACGCAGTATTTT.

This clonotype was counted between two and nine times. The V gene is TRBV5-1, the J gene TRBJ2-6; D perhaps matches TRBD2 (5 bases). V gave up 0 bases and J gave up 2 bases, with 12 bases separating them. Germline V CDR1 and CDR2: SGHRS, YFSETQ. The CDR3 length is 17 residues. The CDR3 sequence: CASSLEPGGAGANVLTF. In DNA, the CDR3 is TGCGCCAGCAGCTTGGAACCAGGAGGAGCTGGGGCCAACGTCCTGACTTTC.

The gene calls are TRBV9 and TRBJ2-2; D possibly corresponds to TRBD2 (7 bases). Trimming shortened V by 0 bases and J by 1 base, and 13 bases separated the two germline ends. Germline assignment: CDR1 SGDLS and CDR2 YYNGEE. The CDR3 spans 17 residues. The CDR3 DNA is TGTGCCAGCAGCGTAGGGGGGGGCGCATTGAACACCGGGGAGCTGTTTTTT. Residues: CASSVGGGALNTGELFF. Filled out from reference TRBV9 and TRBJ2-2, the complete variable domain reads DSGVTQTPKHLITATGQRVTLRCSPRSGDLSVYWYQQSLDQGLQFLIQYYNGEERAKGNILERFSAQQFPDLHSELNLSSLELGDSALYFCASSVGGGALNTGELFFGEGSRLTVL.

The CDR3 sequence: CASTPGRESGANVLTF. In DNA form, the CDR3 reads TGTGCCAGCACCCCTGGGCGGGAATCTGGGGCCAACGTCCTGACTTTC. V usage is TRBV27 and J usage is TRBJ2-6; TRBD2 is a possible D gene (6 bases). The CDR3 extends over 16 amino acids. The germline gives CDR1 MNHEY, CDR2 SMNVEV (reference sequence). V was shortened by 7 bases and J by 1 base, with 14 bases between the two germline ends.

The DNA of the CDR3 is TGTGCCACCAGCAGAGAGCCTAGCGGGGAAGAGACCCAGTACTTC. Translating it yields CATSREPSGEETQYF. The genes are TRBV15 and TRBJ2-5, with TRBD2 matching 9 bases. Germline V gene data show CDR1 as LNHNV and CDR2 as YYDKDF (reference sequence). This CDR3 contains 15 residues. V was clipped by 0 bases and J by 3 bases; unmatched bases: 2. Filled out from reference TRBV15 and TRBJ2-5, the complete variable domain reads DAMVIQNPRYQVTQFGKPVTLSCSQTLNHNVMYWYQQKSSQAPKLLFHYYDKDFNNEADTPDNFQSRRPNTSFCFLDIRSPGLGDTAMYLCATSREPSGEETQYFGPGTRLLVL.

The rearrangement links TRBV11-2 to TRBJ1-4; weak D call: TRBD1 (5 bases). The CDR3 sequence is 15 residues long. V lost 2 bases and J 5 bases, leaving 12 bases between the germline ends. Germline CDR1 is SGHAT and CDR2 is FQNNGV. The CDR3 loop is CASSLFGRDNEKLFF. For the CDR3, the DNA is TGTGCCAGCAGCTTATTCGGACGGGACAATGAAAAACTGTTTTTT.

This clonotype turned up a few times. The chain combines TRBV29-1 with TRBJ2-1; perhaps TRBD1 as D (5 bases). The germline gives CDR1 SQVTM, CDR2 ANQGSEA. V was trimmed by 1 base and J by 0 bases, leaving 13 bases between them. This CDR3 is built from 16 residues. The CDR3 reads CSVEAGRASSYNEQFF. The CDR3 DNA reads TGCAGCGTTGAAGCGGGCAGGGCGAGCTCCTACAATGAGCAGTTCTTC.

The rearrangement links TRBV5-1 to TRBJ2-5; TRBD1 agrees at 9 bases. This CDR3 contains 15 residues. J gave up 5 bases and V 2 bases, and 7 bases lay outside the gene matches. Germline lookup yields CDR1 SGHRS and CDR2 YFSETQ. Here the CDR3 DNA reads TGCGCCAGCAGCTTTTCAACAGGGGGCTCCGAGACCCAGTACTTC. Its translation: CASSFSTGGSETQYF.

The chain carries TRBV29-1 and TRBJ2-5; D unresolved. The CDR3 loop spans 13 amino acids. V lost 4 bases to trimming and J lost 3 bases, with 12 bases between them. Germline V gene sequence: CDR1 SQVTM, CDR2 ANQGSEA. CDR3 amino acids: CSVVGTPKETQYF. For the CDR3, the DNA is TGCAGCGTTGTCGGAACGCCGAAAGAGACCCAGTACTTC. The full variable domain, rest sourced from reference TRBV29-1 and TRBJ2-5, is SAVISQKPSRDICQRGTSLTIQCQVDSQVTMMFWYRQQPGQSLTLIATANQGSEATYESGFVIDKFPISRPNLTFSTLTVSNMSPEDSSIYLCSVVGTPKETQYFGPGTRLLVL.

A few counts support this clonotype. Possible read error: a much larger clone is one base away. The chain joins TRBV24-1 to TRBJ2-5; D is ambiguous. Germline V gives CDR1 KGHDR, CDR2 SFDVKD. CDR3 length equals 11 residues. V gave up 7 bases and J gave up 2 bases, with 4 bases separating them. As DNA, the CDR3 is TGTGCCACCAGGGATCAAGAGACCCAGTACTTC. Its translation: CATRDQETQYF.

The genes are TRBV5-1 and TRBJ2-7; D is unresolved. The CDR3 spans 14 residues. V lost 1 base and J lost 7, with 15 bases in between. CDR1 SGHRS and CDR2 YFSETQ come from the germline V gene. CDR3 coding DNA: TGCGCCAGCAGCTTGTTAGGTCAAACGAGAGAGCAGTACTTC. Translating it yields CASSLLGQTREQYF.

This clonotype was recorded many times. The chain links TRBV7-2 to TRBJ2-1; D remains ambiguous. The germline V and J ends were trimmed by 5 bases and 3 bases, with 8 bases remaining between them. The CDR3 covers 13 residues. Germline lookup yields CDR1 SGHTA and CDR2 FQGNSA. This CDR3 is CASSAARYNEQFF. The DNA for the CDR3 is TGTGCCAGCAGCGCGGCTCGCTACAATGAGCAGTTCTTC. Together with reference TRBV7-2 and TRBJ2-1, the CDR3 gives the full variable domain: GAGVSQSPSNKVTEKGKDVELRCDPISGHTALYWYRQSLGQGLEFLIYFQGNSAPDKSGLPSDRFSAERTGGSVSTLTIQRTQQEDSAVYLCASSAARYNEQFFGPGTRLTVL.

CDR3 nucleotides: TGCAGCGTTTCCTCAGGGGGACCTAATCCGAACACTGAAGCTTTCTTT. It translates to CSVSSGGPNPNTEAFF. V and J are TRBV29-1 and TRBJ1-1, with 7 bases aligning to TRBD1. V dropped 5 bases and J dropped 1; count of bases not matched to a gene: 13. Looked up from germline, CDR1 is SQVTM and CDR2 is ANQGSEA. The CDR3 has 16 amino acids.

The rearrangement uses TRBV9 and TRBJ2-6, with D tentatively TRBD1 (7 bases). Germline V gene lookup returns CDR1 SGDLS and CDR2 YYNGEE. The CDR3 totals 20 residues. V was shortened by 3 bases and J by 0 bases, with 22 bases between the two germline ends. CDR3 sequence: CASSDSRGTASFSGANVLTF. The CDR3 region has the DNA TGTGCCAGCAGCGATTCTCGGGGGACAGCCTCCTTCTCTGGGGCCAACGTCCTGACTTTC.

This clonotype was observed a handful of times. The chain recombines TRBV28 with TRBJ2-7; a possible D gene is TRBD1 (6 bases). From germline, CDR1 is MDHEN and CDR2 SYDVKM. The CDR3 loop spans 13 amino acids. V was clipped by 6 bases and J by 4 bases, with 13 bases between them. The CDR3 coding sequence is TGTGCCAGCAGGGATTCAACAGGGTACGAGCAGTACTTC. It translates to CASRDSTGYEQYF.

This clonotype appeared many times. The chain recombines TRBV5-1 with TRBJ1-1; a weak D match, TRBD1 (5 bases). The CDR3 has 12 amino acids. Trimming took 8 bases from V and 10 from J, leaving 18 bases between them. Germline assignment: CDR1 SGHRS and CDR2 YFSETQ. The CDR3 loop reads CASRGDGIGAFF. The CDR3 DNA follows: TGCGCCAGTAGAGGGGACGGGATCGGAGCTTTCTTT. The full variable domain, rest sourced from reference TRBV5-1 and TRBJ1-1, is KAGVTQTPRYLIKTRGQQVTLSCSPISGHRSVSWYQQTPGQGLQFLFEYFSETQRNKGNFPGRFSGRQFSNSRSEMNVSTLELGDSALYLCASRGDGIGAFFGQGTRLTVV.